Sequencing of this T cell receptor (beta chain) was carried out in a study of Graves' ophthalmopathy and Graves' hyperthyroidism. Study findings and constraints: Detection in blood was also observed for most expanded thyroid clonotypes above 0.001 frequency.

The CDR3 covers 15 residues. Germline CDR1 and CDR2: SGHVS and FNYEAQ. V lost 2 bases and J lost 9, with 14 bases in between. This clonotype was counted many times. Antigen specificity is unknown. Amplified TCR beta CDR3 regions were obtained using RNA transcripts as template. After a first-round RT-PCR with HTBI primers, a second-round multiplex PCR was run. TCRdb re-analysed the multiplex PCR reads in MiXCR, keeping a single row per CDR3 protein. The sample has 200,000 to 250,000 distinct CDR3 sequences, 20% to 25% seen once. This sequence joins TRBV7-6 and TRBJ1-6, with no clear D. The TCR sequence derives from a woman aged 45-60 years with Graves' ophthalmopathy. Sequenced input: peripheral blood. Written as DNA, the CDR3 is TGTGCCAGCAGCTTATCGGACGGGGTAGGTTCACCCCTCCACTTT. Its protein product is CASSLSDGVGSPLHF.